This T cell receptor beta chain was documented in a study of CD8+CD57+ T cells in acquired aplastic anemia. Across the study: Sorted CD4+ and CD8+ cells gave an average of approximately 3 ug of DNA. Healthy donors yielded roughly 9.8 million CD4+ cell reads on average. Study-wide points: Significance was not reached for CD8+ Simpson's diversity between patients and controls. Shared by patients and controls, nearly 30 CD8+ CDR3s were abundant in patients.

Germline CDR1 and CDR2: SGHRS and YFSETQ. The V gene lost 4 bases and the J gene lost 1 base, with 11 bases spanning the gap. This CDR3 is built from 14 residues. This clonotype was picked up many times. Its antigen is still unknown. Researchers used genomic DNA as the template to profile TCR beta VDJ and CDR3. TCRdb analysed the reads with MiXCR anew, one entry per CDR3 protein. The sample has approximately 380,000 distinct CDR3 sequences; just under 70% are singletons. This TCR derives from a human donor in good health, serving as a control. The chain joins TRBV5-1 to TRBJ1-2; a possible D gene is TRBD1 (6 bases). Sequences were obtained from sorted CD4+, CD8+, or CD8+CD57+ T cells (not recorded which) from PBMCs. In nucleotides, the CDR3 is TGCGCCAGCAGCGTTGGAGGGGGTAACTATGGCTACACCTTC. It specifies CASSVGGGNYGYTF.